This T cell receptor (beta chain) was observed in a study of T cell responses to AZD1222 COVID-19 vaccine. Study findings and constraints: Donors, mostly white British, included more females; clonal diversity was possibly underestimated. Only 5 or 6 people who got AZD1222 tested seropositive at baseline.

Assay used: immunoSEQ multiplex PCR; TCRdb lists only in-frame clones, some missing. The sample includes roughly 150,000 clones, about nine tenths of them seen just once. Comment on this clone: Its specificity is not known.

CDR3 length: 17 residues. The ends were cut back, 2 bases at V and 0 bases at J, with 16 bases in the middle. Germline V gene sequence: CDR1 ENHRY, CDR2 SYGVKD. This clonotype originated in an adult in good health. The V call is TRBV10-3, the J call TRBJ1-1; tentatively, D is TRBD1 (6 bases). The source was peripheral blood, collected on day 0 of AZD1222 vaccination. For the CDR3, the DNA is TGTGCCATCAGTGAGGCAGGACAGAACCTCATGAACACTGAAGCTTTCTTT. It is translated as CAISEAGQNLMNTEAFF.